This is a list of T cell receptor beta chains from one sample in a study of blood T cells in healthy people across ages. TCRdb itself ran the 5' RACE reads through MiXCR, one entry per CDR3 protein. The sample lists approximately 800,000 distinct CDR3 sequences, more than 55% occurring once. The sample comprised blood. All receptors derive from a man in his forties or fifties in good health. Both conserved end residues are part of each CDR3. The D gene is left open where the match is weak. The size entry is marked missing in some rows and otherwise reads once, few, many or a size class.

v_call	j_call	d_call	clone_size	cdr3_nt	cdr3_aa
TRBV3-1	TRBJ2-7	NA	NA	TGTGCCAGCAGCCAATTTGCTCTTAACTACGAGCAGTACTTC	CASSQFALNYEQYF
TRBV7-2	TRBJ2-7	NA	NA	TGTGCCAGCAGCTTTTCCGGGGCCTACGAGCAGTACTTC	CASSFSGAYEQYF
TRBV7-2	TRBJ2-7	NA	NA	TGTGCCAGCAGCTTTGAGGACGAATCCTACGAGCAGTACTTC	CASSFEDESYEQYF
TRBV20-1	TRBJ2-1	NA	NA	TGCAGTGTAGGTGAGCTGGCCTTGGGCAATGAGCAGTTCTTC	CSVGELALGNEQFF
TRBV10-3	TRBJ2-7	TRBD1	NA	TGTGCCACCCGGTGGGGACAGGACTCCTACGAGCAGTACTTC	CATRWGQDSYEQYF
TRBV7-3	TRBJ2-7	TRBD2	NA	TGTGCCAGCAGCCCCGGGACTACCTACAATGAGCAGTACTTC	CASSPGTTYNEQYF
TRBV24-1	TRBJ2-7	TRBD2	NA	TGTGCCACCAGTGATCCATCACGTGGGGGACTATACGAGCAGTACTTC	CATSDPSRGGLYEQYF
TRBV12-3/TRBV12-4	TRBJ2-1	TRBD1	NA	TGTGCCAGCAGTTTAGCGTCCGGGACAGGGGGGGAGCAGTTCTTC	CASSLASGTGGEQFF
TRBV7-2	TRBJ1-2	NA	NA	TGTGCCAGCAGCTTAGCTAGAGCTGTTAACTATGGCTACACCTTC	CASSLARAVNYGYTF
TRBV24-1	TRBJ2-3	NA	NA	TGTGCCACCAGTGATTGGGGCGGGAGCACAGATACGCAGTATTTT	CATSDWGGSTDTQYF
TRBV12-3/TRBV12-4	TRBJ2-7	TRBD2	NA	TGTGCCAGCAGCCCCCCGGGACTAGCGGGCTACGAGCAGTACTTC	CASSPPGLAGYEQYF
TRBV7-9	TRBJ1-2	NA	few	TGTGCCAGCAGCTCTAGGGCTGCGCCCTATGGCTACACCTTC	CASSSRAAPYGYTF
TRBV10-3	TRBJ1-2	TRBD1	few	TGTGCCATCAGTGACGGACAGGGCCGCTATGGCTACACCTTC	CAISDGQGRYGYTF
TRBV21-1	TRBJ2-7	NA	NA	TGTGCCAGCAGCAACTCCCCGGACCCCCTTCCTTACGAGCAGTACTTC	CASSNSPDPLPYEQYF
TRBV12-5	TRBJ1-2	NA	NA	TGTGCTAGTGGTATTACTAACTATGGCTACACCTTC	CASGITNYGYTF
TRBV7-3	TRBJ1-2	TRBD1	many	TGTGCCAGCAGCCGGCCGGGACAGGGAGCTAATGGCTACACCTTC	CASSRPGQGANGYTF
TRBV2	TRBJ2-3	NA	NA	TGTGCCAGCACCCAAACCAGGGGGGGGACAGATACGCAGTATTTT	CASTQTRGGTDTQYF
TRBV12-3/TRBV12-4	TRBJ2-3	NA	NA	TGTGCCCGCATTCTGGGAGATACGCAGTATTTT	CARILGDTQYF
TRBV25-1	TRBJ1-3	TRBD1	NA	TGTGCCAGCACCACAGGGGGTGGTGGAAACACCATATATTTT	CASTTGGGGNTIYF
TRBV12-3/TRBV12-4	TRBJ2-6	NA	NA	TGTGCCAGCAGTTTGCAGTTGGGGAACCACGTCCTGACTTTC	CASSLQLGNHVLTF
TRBV24-1	TRBJ1-2	NA	NA	TGTGCCACCAGCAACTATGGGTATGGCTACACCTTC	CATSNYGYGYTF
TRBV11-2	TRBJ1-2	NA	NA	TGTGCCAGCAGCTTAAAGGGATCCTCATATGGCTACACCTTC	CASSLKGSSYGYTF
TRBV2	TRBJ1-5	NA	NA	TGTGCCAGCAGTGATTGGGGTAGTAGCAATCAGCCCCAGCATTTT	CASSDWGSSNQPQHF
TRBV25-1	TRBJ2-1	NA	NA	TGTGCCAGCAGTGCCTTCAGACTAGTGGATGAGCAGTTCTTC	CASSAFRLVDEQFF
TRBV20-1	TRBJ2-2	NA	NA	TGCAGTGCTAGCAAGGACCTAAGGGTCGGGGAGCTGTTTTTT	CSASKDLRVGELFF
TRBV5-1	TRBJ2-7	NA	NA	TGCGCCAGCAGCTTGCAAGGGGTAGGTTTTGCGGACGAGCAGTACTTC	CASSLQGVGFADEQYF
TRBV24-1	TRBJ2-5	NA	NA	TGTGCCACCAGTGACCGACAAGTTGAGACCCAGTACTTC	CATSDRQVETQYF
TRBV6-1	TRBJ2-3	TRBD2	NA	TGTGCCAGCAGTCAATCCAAACTAGCGGGGAGCACAGATACGCAGTATTTT	CASSQSKLAGSTDTQYF
TRBV6-1	TRBJ2-4	TRBD2	NA	TGTGCCAGCAGTGAGATTCTCGGGGGGGCGGGTGTTGAGCAGTACTTC	CASSEILGGAGVEQYF
TRBV28	TRBJ1-1	NA	NA	TGTGCCAGCAGGCAATACAGGGAGAACACTGAAGCTTTCTTT	CASRQYRENTEAFF
TRBV15	TRBJ2-7	TRBD1	NA	TGTGCCACCAGCACCGTAGGACAGGGGTCCTACGAGCAGTACTTC	CATSTVGQGSYEQYF